The clone carrying this TCR beta chain was seen more than once but under ten times. Its target is not known. The sample is drawn from a study of OX40 agonist ivuxolimab in advanced cancers. Looking at the study overall: Across the patients, intravenous ivuxolimab was delivered every 2 weeks at 0.01 to 10 mg/kg.

Clones were read by immunoSEQ multiplex PCR, and TCRdb kept only the in-frame ones, dropping some. The table has about 79,000 clones, 90% seen once. Findings and limits, study-wide: CD8+ T cells showed, on average, more clonal expansion than CD4+ cells. Some nonresponders additionally presented with little normalized T-cell clonal expansion.

Trimming at V came to 6 bases and at J to 6 bases, leaving 6 bases not matched to a gene. The V gene's germline CDR1 is SNHLY and CDR2 FYNNEI. The CDR3 sequence is 13 residues long. This specimen consisted of CD4+ or CD8+ T cells sorted from blood, obtained in a trial of the OX40 agonist ivuxolimab. V and J are TRBV2 and TRBJ1-1; 8 bases are a match to TRBD1. The sequence derives from an adult with an advanced solid tumor such as melanoma, head and neck, liver or kidney cancer. CDR3 bases: TGTGCCAGCAGGGACAGGGAGAGGTCTGAAGCTTTCTTT. The encoded protein is CASRDRERSEAFF.